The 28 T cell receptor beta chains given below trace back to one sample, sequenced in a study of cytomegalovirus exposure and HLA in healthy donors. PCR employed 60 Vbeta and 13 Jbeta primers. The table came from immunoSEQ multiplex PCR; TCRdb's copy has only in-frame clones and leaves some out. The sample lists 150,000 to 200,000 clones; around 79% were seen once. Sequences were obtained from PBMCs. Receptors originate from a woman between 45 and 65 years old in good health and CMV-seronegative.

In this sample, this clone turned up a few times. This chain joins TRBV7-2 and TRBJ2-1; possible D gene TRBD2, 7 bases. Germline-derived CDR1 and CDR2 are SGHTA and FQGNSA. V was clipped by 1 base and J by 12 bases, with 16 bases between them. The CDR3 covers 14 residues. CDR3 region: CASSLGRAGQGQFF. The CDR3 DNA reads TGTGCCAGCAGCTTAGGGAGAGCGGGACAAGGGCAGTTCTTC.

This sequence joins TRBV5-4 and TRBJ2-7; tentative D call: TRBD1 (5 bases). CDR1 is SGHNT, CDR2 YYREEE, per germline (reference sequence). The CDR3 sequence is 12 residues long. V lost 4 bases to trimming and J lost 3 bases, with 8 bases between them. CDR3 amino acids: CASSTDSYEQYF. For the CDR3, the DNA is TGTGCCAGCAGCACTGACAGCTACGAGCAGTACTTC.

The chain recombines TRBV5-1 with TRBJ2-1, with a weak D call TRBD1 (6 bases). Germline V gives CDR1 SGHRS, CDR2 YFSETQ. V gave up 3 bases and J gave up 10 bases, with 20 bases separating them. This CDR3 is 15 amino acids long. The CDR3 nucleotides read TGCGCCAGCAGCTACCCGGACCAGGGGCAATCGGAGCAGTTCTTC. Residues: CASSYPDQGQSEQFF.

The CDR3 DNA sequence: TGTGCCAGCAGCTTACGGATAGCGGGGGGCACAGATACGCAGTATTTT. Amino acid sequence: CASSLRIAGGTDTQYF. This chain uses TRBV7-9 with TRBJ2-3; 9 bases agree with TRBD2. CDR3 length: 16 amino acids. The V gene end was trimmed by 2 bases and the J gene end by 1 base; junction bases not matched to a gene: 4. CDR1 and CDR2 from the germline V gene are SEHNR and FQNEAQ (reference sequence).

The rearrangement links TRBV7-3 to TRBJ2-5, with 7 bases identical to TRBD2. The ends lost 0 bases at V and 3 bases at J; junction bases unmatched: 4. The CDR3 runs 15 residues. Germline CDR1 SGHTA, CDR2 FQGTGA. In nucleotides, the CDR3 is TGTGCCAGCAGCTTAACGGGGGGGGTCGAAGAGACCCAGTACTTC. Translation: CASSLTGGVEETQYF.

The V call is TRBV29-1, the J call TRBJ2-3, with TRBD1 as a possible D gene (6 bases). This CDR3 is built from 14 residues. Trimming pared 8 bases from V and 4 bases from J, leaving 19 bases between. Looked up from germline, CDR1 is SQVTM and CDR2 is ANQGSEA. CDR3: CSTGGLGLSDTQYF. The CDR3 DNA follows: TGCAGCACTGGGGGCTTGGGTTTATCAGATACGCAGTATTTT.

CDR3 in amino acids: CASSPFQGRYEQYF. Here the CDR3 DNA reads TGTGCCAGCTCACCATTCCAGGGTAGATACGAGCAGTACTTC. The J gene is TRBJ2-7, the V gene TRBV18; a weak D match, TRBD1 (5 bases). Germline assignment: CDR1 KGHSH and CDR2 LQKENI. The CDR3 extends over 14 amino acids. The germline V and J ends were trimmed by 2 bases and 4 bases, with 12 bases remaining between them. Full variable domain (missing parts from reference TRBV18 and TRBJ2-7): NAGVMQNPRHLVRRRGQEARLRCSPMKGHSHVYWYRQLPEEGLKFMVYLQKENIIDESGMPKERFSAEFPKEGPSILRIQQVVRGDSAAYFCASSPFQGRYEQYFGPGTRLTVT.

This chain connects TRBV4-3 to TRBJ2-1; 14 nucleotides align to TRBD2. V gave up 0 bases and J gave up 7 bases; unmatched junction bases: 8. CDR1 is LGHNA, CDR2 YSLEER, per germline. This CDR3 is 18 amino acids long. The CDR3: CASSQDGGLAGVRNEQFF. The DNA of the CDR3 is TGCGCCAGCAGCCAAGATGGGGGACTAGCGGGAGTAAGGAATGAGCAGTTCTTC.

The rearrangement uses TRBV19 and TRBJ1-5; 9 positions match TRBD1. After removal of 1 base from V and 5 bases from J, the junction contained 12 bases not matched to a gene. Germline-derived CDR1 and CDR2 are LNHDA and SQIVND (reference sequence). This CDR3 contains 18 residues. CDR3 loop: CASSIVGRGQGGHQPQHF. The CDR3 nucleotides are TGTGCCAGTAGTATAGTAGGGAGGGGACAGGGAGGTCATCAGCCCCAGCATTTT.

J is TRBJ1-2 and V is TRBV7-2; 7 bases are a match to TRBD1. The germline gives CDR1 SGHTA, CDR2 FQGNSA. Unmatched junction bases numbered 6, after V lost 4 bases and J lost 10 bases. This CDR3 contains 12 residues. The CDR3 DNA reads TGTGCCAGCAGCTCGACAGGGTGGGACTACACCTTC. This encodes CASSSTGWDYTF.

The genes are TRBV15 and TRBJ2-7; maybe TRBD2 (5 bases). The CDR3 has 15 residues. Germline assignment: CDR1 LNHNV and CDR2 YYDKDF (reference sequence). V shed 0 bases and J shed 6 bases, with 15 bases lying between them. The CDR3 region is CATSRDQGSRGEQYF. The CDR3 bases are TGTGCCACCAGCAGAGATCAAGGGAGTCGGGGCGAGCAGTACTTC.

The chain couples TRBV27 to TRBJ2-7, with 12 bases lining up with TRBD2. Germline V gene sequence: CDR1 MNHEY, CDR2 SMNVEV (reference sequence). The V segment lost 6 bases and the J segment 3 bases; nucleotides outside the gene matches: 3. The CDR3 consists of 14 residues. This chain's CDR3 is CASRSTSGSYEQYF. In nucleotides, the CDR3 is TGTGCCAGCAGATCGACTAGCGGGAGCTACGAGCAGTACTTC.

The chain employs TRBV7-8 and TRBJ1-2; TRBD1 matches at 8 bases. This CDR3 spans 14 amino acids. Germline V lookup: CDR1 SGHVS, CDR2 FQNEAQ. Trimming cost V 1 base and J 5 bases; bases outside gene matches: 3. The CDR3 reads CASSLENRGYGYTF. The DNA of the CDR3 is TGTGCCAGCAGCTTAGAGAACAGGGGGTATGGCTACACCTTC.

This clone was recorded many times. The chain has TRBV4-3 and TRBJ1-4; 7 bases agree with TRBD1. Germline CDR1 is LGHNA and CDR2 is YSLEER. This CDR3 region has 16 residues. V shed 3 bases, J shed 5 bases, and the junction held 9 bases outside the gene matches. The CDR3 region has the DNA TGCGCCAGCAGCCAGAGACAGGGTTCTCCCAATGAAAAACTGTTTTTT. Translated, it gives CASSQRQGSPNEKLFF.

The chain's CDR3 is CASSRLTSGSGTGELFF. The CDR3 DNA reads as TGCGCCAGCAGCCGGCTTACTAGCGGGAGCGGGACCGGGGAGCTGTTTTTT. V is TRBV4-1 and J is TRBJ2-2; TRBD2 agrees at 11 bases. The germline V gene encodes CDR1 MGHRA and CDR2 YSYEKL. The CDR3 runs to 17 residues. Trimming removed 4 bases from V and 5 bases from J; junction bases left unmatched: 9.

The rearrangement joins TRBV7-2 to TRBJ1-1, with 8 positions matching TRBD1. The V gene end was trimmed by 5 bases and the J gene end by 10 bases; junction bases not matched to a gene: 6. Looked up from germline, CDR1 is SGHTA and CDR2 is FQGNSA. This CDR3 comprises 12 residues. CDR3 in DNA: TGTGCCAGCAGCGTAGGACAGGGTGCAGCTTTCTTT. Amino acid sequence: CASSVGQGAAFF.

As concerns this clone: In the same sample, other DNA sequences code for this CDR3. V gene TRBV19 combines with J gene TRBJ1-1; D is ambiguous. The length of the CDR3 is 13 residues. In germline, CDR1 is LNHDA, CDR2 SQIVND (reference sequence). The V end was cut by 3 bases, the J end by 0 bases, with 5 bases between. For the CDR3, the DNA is TGTGCCAGTAGTATCTCGGTGAACACTGAAGCTTTCTTT. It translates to CASSISVNTEAFF.

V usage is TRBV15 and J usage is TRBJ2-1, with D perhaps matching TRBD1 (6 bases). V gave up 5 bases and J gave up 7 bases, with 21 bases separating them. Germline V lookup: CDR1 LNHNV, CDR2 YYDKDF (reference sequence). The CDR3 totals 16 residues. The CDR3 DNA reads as TGTGCCACCAGCGGGGGCGGGCCCCTCCTCGTGAATGAGCAGTTCTTC. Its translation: CATSGGGPLLVNEQFF.

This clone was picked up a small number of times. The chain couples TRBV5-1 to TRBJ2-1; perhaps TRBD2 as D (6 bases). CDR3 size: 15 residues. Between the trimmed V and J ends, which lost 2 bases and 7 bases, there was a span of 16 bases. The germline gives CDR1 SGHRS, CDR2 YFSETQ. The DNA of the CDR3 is TGCGCCAGCAGCTTTGCCGGGGGATCTCGGAATGAGCAGTTCTTC. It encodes CASSFAGGSRNEQFF.

CDR3 in amino acids: CASRPQGEATGELFF. The CDR3 nucleotides read TGCGCCAGCAGGCCGCAGGGGGAGGCCACCGGGGAGCTGTTTTTT. V is TRBV5-1 and J is TRBJ2-2, with a possible D match to TRBD1 (7 bases). Trimming removed 5 bases at V and 4 bases at J, with 15 bases between. Germline assignment: CDR1 SGHRS and CDR2 YFSETQ. This CDR3 is built from 15 residues.

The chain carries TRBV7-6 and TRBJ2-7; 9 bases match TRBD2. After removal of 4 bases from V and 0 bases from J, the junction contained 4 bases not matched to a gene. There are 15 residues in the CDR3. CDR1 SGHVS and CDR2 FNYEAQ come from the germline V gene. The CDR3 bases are TGTGCCAGCAGCTCCGGAGCGGGGGGCTCCTACGAGCAGTACTTC. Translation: CASSSGAGGSYEQYF.

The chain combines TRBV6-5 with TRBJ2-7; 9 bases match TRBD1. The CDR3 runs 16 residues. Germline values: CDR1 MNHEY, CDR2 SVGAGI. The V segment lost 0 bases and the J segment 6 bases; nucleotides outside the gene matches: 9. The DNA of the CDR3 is TGTGCCAGCAGTTACTCGAAATGGACAGGGGCGGGCGAGCAGTACTTC. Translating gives CASSYSKWTGAGEQYF.

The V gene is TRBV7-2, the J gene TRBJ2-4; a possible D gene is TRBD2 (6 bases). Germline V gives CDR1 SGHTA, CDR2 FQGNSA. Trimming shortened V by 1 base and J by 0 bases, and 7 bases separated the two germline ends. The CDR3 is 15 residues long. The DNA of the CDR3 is TGTGCCAGCAGCTTAGAGGGACTAGCCAAAAACATTCAGTACTTC. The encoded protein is CASSLEGLAKNIQYF.

As DNA, the CDR3 is TGTGCCAGCAGCTTAAATAGTCGGGAACTCAACTATGGCTACACCTTC. This sequence encodes CASSLNSRELNYGYTF. The chain joins TRBV7-2 to TRBJ1-2, with no clear D. Trimming took off 2 bases at V and 2 bases at J, with 15 bases between the two ends. The CDR3 is 16 amino acids. Germline CDR1 reads SGHTA; CDR2 reads FQGNSA.

This chain's CDR3 is CASSSTGHGANVLTF. CDR3 in DNA: TGTGCCAGCAGCTCAACAGGGCACGGGGCCAACGTCCTGACTTTC. The rearrangement uses TRBV7-6 and TRBJ2-6; D perhaps matches TRBD1 (6 bases). The CDR3 is 15 residues long. CDR1 is SGHVS and CDR2 is FNYEAQ in the germline V gene. Trimming left V 4 bases short and J 4 bases short, with 11 bases between.

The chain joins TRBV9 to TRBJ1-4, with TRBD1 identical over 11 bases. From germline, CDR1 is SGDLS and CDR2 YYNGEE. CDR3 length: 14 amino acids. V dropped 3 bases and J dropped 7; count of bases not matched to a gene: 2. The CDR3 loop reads CASSAGQGGEKLFF. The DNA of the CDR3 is TGTGCCAGCAGCGCGGGACAGGGGGGTGAAAAACTGTTTTTT.

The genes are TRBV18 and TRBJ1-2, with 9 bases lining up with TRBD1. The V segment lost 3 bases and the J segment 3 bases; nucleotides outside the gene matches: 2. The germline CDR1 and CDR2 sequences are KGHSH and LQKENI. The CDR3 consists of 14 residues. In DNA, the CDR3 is TGTGCCAGCTCACCGACAGGGGGGGACTATGGCTACACCTTC. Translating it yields CASSPTGGDYGYTF.

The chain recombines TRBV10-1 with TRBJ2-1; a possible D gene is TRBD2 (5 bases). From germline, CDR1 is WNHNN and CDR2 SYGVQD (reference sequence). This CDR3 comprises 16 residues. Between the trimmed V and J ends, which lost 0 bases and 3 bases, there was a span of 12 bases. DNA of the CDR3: TGCGCCAGCAGTGAGTCGGGCCAGCGGAACTACAATGAGCAGTTCTTC. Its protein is CASSESGQRNYNEQFF.